Shown below are 11 T cell receptor beta chains from a single sample sequenced in a study of OX40 agonist ivuxolimab in advanced cancers. TCRdb keeps only in-frame clones here, not all; method: immunoSEQ multiplex PCR. The sample holds tens of thousands of clones; about four fifths are singletons and the top ten take approximately 31%. The sample here was CD4+ or CD8+ T cells sorted from blood, taken in a trial of the OX40 agonist ivuxolimab. All receptors derive from an adult with an advanced solid tumor such as melanoma, head and neck, liver or kidney cancer.

The rearrangement joins TRBV15 to TRBJ2-3, with D possibly matching TRBD2 (7 bases). Germline-derived CDR1 and CDR2 are LNHNV and YYDKDF (reference sequence). V was trimmed by 4 bases and J by 2 bases, leaving 22 bases between them. The CDR3 length is 18 residues. The CDR3 loop is CATSTRMGASGLTDTQYF. DNA for the CDR3: TGTGCCACCAGCACACGAATGGGGGCTAGCGGACTCACAGATACGCAGTATTTT.

The gene calls are TRBV6-1 and TRBJ1-5; TRBD1 is a possible D gene (5 bases). Trimming took 5 bases from V and 2 from J, leaving 10 bases between them. This CDR3 has 14 residues. The V gene's germline CDR1 is MNHNS and CDR2 SASEGT. The CDR3 sequence: CASSTPRGNQPQHF. Written as DNA, the CDR3 is TGTGCCAGCAGTACCCCCAGGGGCAATCAGCCCCAGCATTTT.

The chain joins TRBV7-9 to TRBJ1-1; 7 bases agree with TRBD1. The trim removed 1 base at V and 0 bases at J, leaving 5 bases unmatched. Per the germline V gene, CDR1 is SEHNR and CDR2 is FQNEAQ (reference sequence). The CDR3 totals 16 residues. The CDR3 loop is CASSLELQGMNTEAFF. The CDR3 region has the DNA TGTGCCAGCAGCTTAGAGTTACAGGGGATGAACACTGAAGCTTTCTTT. The full variable domain, in which reference TRBV7-9 and TRBJ1-1 provide the parts outside the CDR3, is DTGVSQNPRHKITKRGQNVTFRCDPISEHNRLYWYRQTLGQGPEFLTYFQNEAQLEKSRLLSDRFSAERPKGSFSTLEIQRTEQGDSAMYLCASSLELQGMNTEAFFGQGTRLTVV.

This chain joins TRBV5-4 and TRBJ1-6; D remains ambiguous. Germline CDR1 reads SGHNT; CDR2 reads YYREEE (reference sequence). The V and J ends lost 2 bases and 5 bases respectively, with 11 bases between them. CDR3 length equals 15 residues. The CDR3 DNA is TGTGCCAGCAGCTTTTACGCCGGAGATAATTCACCCCTCCACTTT. As protein: CASSFYAGDNSPLHF. The full variable domain, with the rest looked up from reference TRBV5-4 and TRBJ1-6, is ETGVTQSPTHLIKTRGQQVTLRCSSQSGHNTVSWYQQALGQGPQFIFQYYREEENGRGNFPPRFSGLQFPNYSSELNVNALELDDSALYLCASSFYAGDNSPLHFGNGTRLTVT.

The genes are TRBV9 and TRBJ2-1, with TRBD2 matching over 8 bases. CDR1 and CDR2 from the germline V gene are SGDLS and YYNGEE. J gave up 0 bases and V 5 bases, and 4 bases lay outside the gene matches. The length of the CDR3 is 15 residues. CDR3 DNA sequence: TGTGCCAGCAGTGGGACTAGAAGCTCCTACAATGAGCAGTTCTTC. Its translation is CASSGTRSSYNEQFF.

The V and J genes are TRBV27 and TRBJ2-7; a weak D match, TRBD2 (6 bases). The CDR3 is 14 residues long. The V gene's germline CDR1 is MNHEY and CDR2 SMNVEV (reference sequence). Trimming took 3 bases from V and 2 from J, leaving 11 bases between them. In nucleotides, the CDR3 is TGTGCCAGCAGTTTGGGCGGGGTAACCTACGAGCAGTACTTC. Protein: CASSLGGVTYEQYF.

The genes are TRBV7-2 and TRBJ2-5; TRBD2 matches 12 bases. With V trimmed by 1 base and J by 4 bases, 7 bases remained unmatched. The CDR3 has 17 amino acids. Germline-derived CDR1 and CDR2 are SGHTA and FQGNSA. This CDR3 reads CASSLVPSGGAGETQYF. In DNA, the CDR3 is TGTGCCAGCAGCTTAGTCCCTAGCGGGGGGGCCGGAGAGACCCAGTACTTC.

The chain uses TRBV10-3 and TRBJ2-3, with 9 positions matching TRBD2. The CDR3 is 16 residues long. V dropped 4 bases and J dropped 1; count of bases not matched to a gene: 6. Germline V gene data show CDR1 as ENHRY and CDR2 as SYGVKD. The CDR3 reads CAISGPPSGGTDTQYF. The CDR3 region has the DNA TGTGCCATCAGTGGCCCCCCTAGCGGGGGCACAGATACGCAGTATTTT.

The table lists this clone with a few counts. V is TRBV7-1 and J is TRBJ2-5; TRBD2 matches at 11 bases. TRBV7-1 is an open reading frame whose function is uncertain. V trimming: 5 bases; J trimming: 7 bases; junction bases outside the gene matches: 12. CDR3 size: 16 residues. In DNA form, the CDR3 reads TGTGCCAGCAGCCCGCCGGGTAGCGGGGGGGGGTGGACCCAGTACTTC. Its translation: CASSPPGSGGGWTQYF.

J is TRBJ2-5 and V is TRBV5-1; 7 bases agree with TRBD1. CDR3 size: 14 residues. Per germline, CDR1 SGHRS and CDR2 YFSETQ. V was pared by 2 bases and J by 2 bases, with 3 bases of the junction left unmatched. The CDR3 nucleotides read TGCGCCAGCAGCTTCTGGGACAGTCAAGAGACCCAGTACTTC. Amino acid sequence: CASSFWDSQETQYF.

J is TRBJ2-7 and V is TRBV14; TRBD1 matches at 7 bases. Looked up from germline, CDR1 is SGHDN and CDR2 is FVKESK. The J segment lost 0 bases and the V segment lost 3 bases, leaving 5 bases of the junction unmatched. The CDR3 runs 15 residues. CDR3 DNA sequence: TGTGCCAGCAGCCACCCGACAGGGAACTCCTACGAGCAGTACTTC. It specifies CASSHPTGNSYEQYF.